Listed below are T cell receptor beta chains from one sample, sequenced in a study of long-term antiretroviral therapy in people with HIV. Generated by immunoSEQ multiplex PCR, the TCRdb table keeps only in-frame clones and is missing some. The sample has about 20,000 clones, 65% to 80% seen once. The sample here was unsorted PBMCs, taken 0.5 years before starting antiretroviral therapy. These TCRs come from a man aged 18 to 35 with HIV. CDR3s include the opening cysteine and the closing phenylalanine or tryptophan. The D gene is left open where the match is weak. Only some rows state a clone size, as once, few, many or a class for expanded clones.

TRBD1	TRBV9	TRBJ2-4	.	TGTGCCAGCAGCGCAGGACAGGGCGTAGCCAAAAACATTCAGTACTTC	CASSAGQGVAKNIQYF
.	TRBV12-1	TRBJ2-3	.	TGTGCCAGCAGCACCGGACTAGCGGGGGGGCTCACAGATACGCAGTATTTT	CASSTGLAGGLTDTQYF
TRBD2	TRBV5-1	TRBJ2-7	.	TGCGCCAGCAGCACGGGGACTAGCGGGAGTGGGATCCACGAGCAGTACTTC	CASSTGTSGSGIHEQYF
TRBD1	TRBV19	TRBJ1-2	.	TGTGCCAGTAGCGCTCAGGGGGCCCGGTTCTATGGCTACACCTTC	CASSAQGARFYGYTF
.	TRBV6-1	TRBJ1-2	.	TGTGCCAGCAGTGACGAGACAGGAACGATCTATGGCTACACCTTC	CASSDETGTIYGYTF
TRBD1	TRBV5-1	TRBJ1-2	.	TGCGCCAGCACTAAAGGGACAGATTATGGCTACACCTTC	CASTKGTDYGYTF
.	TRBV4-1	TRBJ1-3	.	TGCGCCAGCAGCCAAGACGGCCGCCTCTCTGGAAACACCATATATTTT	CASSQDGRLSGNTIYF
TRBD1	TRBV16	TRBJ1-5	few	TGTGCCAGCAGCCAAGCGCCCCCGGGACAGGGAAGCAATCAGCCCCAGCATTTT	CASSQAPPGQGSNQPQHF
TRBD2	TRBV5-5	TRBJ2-7	few	TGTGCCAGCAGCGTAGCACCGGGACTAGCGTTTCCCTACGAGCAGTACTTC	CASSVAPGLAFPYEQYF
TRBD1	TRBV5-4	TRBJ2-7	.	TGTGCCAGCAGCTTGGAAGGGACAGGGGCTTACGAGCAGTACTTC	CASSLEGTGAYEQYF
.	TRBV4-1	TRBJ1-1	few	TGCGCCAGCAGCCGAGGCACTGAAGCTTTCTTT	CASSRGTEAFF
.	TRBV5-6	TRBJ1-2	.	TGTGCCAGCAGAATCAGGACTAACTATGGCTACACCTTC	CASRIRTNYGYTF
.	TRBV27	TRBJ1-2	.	TGTGCCAGCAGTTCCTCAATAGGGGGTTCGGCGGGGGGAAGTAGCTATGGCTACACCTTC	CASSSSIGGSAGGSSYGYTF
.	TRBV11-2	TRBJ1-2	.	TGTGCCAGCAGCCCGAGGGGGGGCGGCTATGGCTACACCTTC	CASSPRGGGYGYTF
.	TRBV9	TRBJ2-7	.	TGTGCCAGCAGCGCAGACACAACCGGAAATTACGAGCAGTACTTC	CASSADTTGNYEQYF
.	TRBV7-2	TRBJ2-7	medium-sized	TGTGCCAGCAGCTTAGGATTCTCCTACGAGCAGTACTTC	CASSLGFSYEQYF
.	TRBV5-1	TRBJ1-1	.	TGCGCCAGCAGCTTGGCCGGGCTCGGACCGGTTATGAACACTGAAGCTTTCTTT	CASSLAGLGPVMNTEAFF
.	TRBV6-5	TRBJ2-3	.	TGTGCCAGCAGTTACTCGATCGGCAGCGGGACAGATACGCAGTATTTT	CASSYSIGSGTDTQYF
TRBD1	TRBV2	TRBJ2-7	.	TGTGCCAGCAGGCTACAGGGGGGAATCTACGAGCAGTACTTC	CASRLQGGIYEQYF
TRBD2	TRBV6-5	TRBJ2-5	.	TGTGCCAGCAGTCAGACTAGCGGGGGGGTAGAGACCCAGTACTTC	CASSQTSGGVETQYF
TRBD2	TRBV5-6	TRBJ2-7	.	TGTGCCAGCAGCTTGGGTGGAGCGGGGGGAGGCGAGCAGTACTTC	CASSLGGAGGGEQYF
.	TRBV15	TRBJ2-1	once	TGTGCCACCAGCGGATCCGATGACGGCGGAGCGACCTACAATGAGCAGTTCTTC	CATSGSDDGGATYNEQFF
TRBD2	TRBV4-3	TRBJ2-1	.	TGCGCCAGCAGCCTGGGACTAGTAATCGGTGAGCAGTTCTTC	CASSLGLVIGEQFF